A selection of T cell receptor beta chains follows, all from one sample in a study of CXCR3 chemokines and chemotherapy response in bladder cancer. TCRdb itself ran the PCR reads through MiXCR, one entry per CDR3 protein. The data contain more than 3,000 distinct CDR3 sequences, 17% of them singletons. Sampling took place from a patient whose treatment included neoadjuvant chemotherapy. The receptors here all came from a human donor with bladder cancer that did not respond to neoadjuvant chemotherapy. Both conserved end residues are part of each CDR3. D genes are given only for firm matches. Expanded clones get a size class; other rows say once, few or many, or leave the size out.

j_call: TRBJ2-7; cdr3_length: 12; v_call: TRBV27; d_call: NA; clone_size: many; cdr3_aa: CASSHPGYEQYF; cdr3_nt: TGTGCCAGCAGTCACCCCGGGTACGAGCAGTACTTC
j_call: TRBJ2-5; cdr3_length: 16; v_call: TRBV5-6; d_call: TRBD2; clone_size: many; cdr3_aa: CASSFFGAGDQETQYF; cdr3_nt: TGTGCCAGCAGCTTCTTCGGAGCGGGGGACCAAGAGACCCAGTACTTC
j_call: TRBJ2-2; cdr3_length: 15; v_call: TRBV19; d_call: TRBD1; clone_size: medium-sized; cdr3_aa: CASSISRTGGAELFF; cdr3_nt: TGTGCCAGTAGTATAAGTCGGACAGGGGGCGCGGAGCTGTTTTTT
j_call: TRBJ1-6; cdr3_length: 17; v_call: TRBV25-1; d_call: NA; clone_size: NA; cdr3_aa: CASSEFREASYNSPLHF; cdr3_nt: TGTGCCAGCAGTGAATTCCGGGAGGCGTCCTATAATTCACCCCTCCACTTT
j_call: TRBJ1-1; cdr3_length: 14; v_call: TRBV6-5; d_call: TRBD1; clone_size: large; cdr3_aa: CASSLHRGGTEAFF; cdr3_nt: TGTGCCAGCAGTCTCCACAGGGGAGGCACTGAAGCTTTCTTT
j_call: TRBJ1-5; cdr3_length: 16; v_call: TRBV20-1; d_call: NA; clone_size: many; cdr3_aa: CSAHAGELLGDQPQHF; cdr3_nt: TGCAGTGCCCACGCCGGGGAACTCTTAGGGGATCAGCCCCAGCATTTT
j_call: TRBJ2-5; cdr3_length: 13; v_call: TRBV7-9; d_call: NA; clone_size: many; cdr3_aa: CASSRSGKETQYF; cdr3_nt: TGTGCCAGCAGCCGTAGTGGGAAAGAGACCCAGTACTTC
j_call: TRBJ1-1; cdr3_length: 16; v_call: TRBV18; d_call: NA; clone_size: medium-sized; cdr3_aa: CASSPNRWLTATEAFF; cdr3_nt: TGTGCCAGCTCACCAAATAGGTGGCTGACGGCCACTGAAGCTTTCTTT
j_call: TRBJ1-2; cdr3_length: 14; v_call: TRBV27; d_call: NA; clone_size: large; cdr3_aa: CASSLQGGNYGYTF; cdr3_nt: TGTGCCAGCAGTTTACAGGGAGGGAACTATGGCTACACCTTC
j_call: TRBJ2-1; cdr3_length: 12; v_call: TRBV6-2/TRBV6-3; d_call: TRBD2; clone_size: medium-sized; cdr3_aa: CASERGPGEQFF; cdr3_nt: TGTGCCAGCGAGCGGGGGCCTGGGGAGCAGTTCTTC
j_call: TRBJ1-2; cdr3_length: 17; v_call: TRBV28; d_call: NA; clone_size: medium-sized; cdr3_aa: CASSYQPLGAVNYGYTF; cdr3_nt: TGTGCCAGCAGTTACCAACCCCTGGGAGCGGTAAACTATGGCTACACCTTC
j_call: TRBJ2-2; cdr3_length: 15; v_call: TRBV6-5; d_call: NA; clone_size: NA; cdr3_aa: CGSLVGPGVPGELFF; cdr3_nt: TGTGGCAGTTTGGTCGGGCCCGGCGTCCCCGGGGAGCTGTTTTTT
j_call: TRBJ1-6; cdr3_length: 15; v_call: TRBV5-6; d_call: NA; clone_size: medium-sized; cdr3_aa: CASSLGFGGESPLHF; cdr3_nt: TGTGCCAGCAGCTTGGGTTTCGGGGGAGAGTCACCCCTCCACTTT
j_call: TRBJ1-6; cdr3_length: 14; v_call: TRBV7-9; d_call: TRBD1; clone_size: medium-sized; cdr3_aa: CASSLTGSGSPLHF; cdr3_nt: TGTGCCAGCAGCCTGACAGGGTCTGGATCACCCCTCCACTTT
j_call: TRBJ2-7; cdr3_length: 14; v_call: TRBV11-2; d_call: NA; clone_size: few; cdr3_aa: CASSLSQGTWEQYF; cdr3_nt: TGTGCCAGCAGCTTAAGCCAGGGGACCTGGGAGCAGTACTTC
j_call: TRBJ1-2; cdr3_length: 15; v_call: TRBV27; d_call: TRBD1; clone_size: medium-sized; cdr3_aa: CASSRTRTGNYGYTF; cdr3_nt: TGTGCCAGCAGCCGCACTAGGACAGGGAACTATGGCTACACCTTC
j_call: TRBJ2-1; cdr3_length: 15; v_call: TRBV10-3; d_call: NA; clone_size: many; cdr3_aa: CAISEGGFSYNEQFF; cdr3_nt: TGTGCCATCAGTGAAGGGGGGTTCTCCTACAATGAGCAGTTCTTC
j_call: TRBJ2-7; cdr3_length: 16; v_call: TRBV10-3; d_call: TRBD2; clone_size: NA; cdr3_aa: CASSEKGTSGGLEQYF; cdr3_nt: TGTGCCAGCAGTGAAAAGGGGACTAGCGGAGGTCTGGAGCAGTACTTC
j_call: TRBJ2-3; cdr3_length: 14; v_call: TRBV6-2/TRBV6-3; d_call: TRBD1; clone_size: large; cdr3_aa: CASSHGQGTDTQYF; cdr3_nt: TGTGCCAGCAGCCATGGACAGGGCACAGATACGCAGTATTTT
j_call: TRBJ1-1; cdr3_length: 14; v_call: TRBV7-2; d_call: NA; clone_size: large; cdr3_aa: CASSSEGANTEAFF; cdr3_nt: TGTGCCAGCAGCTCCGAAGGTGCGAACACTGAAGCTTTCTTT
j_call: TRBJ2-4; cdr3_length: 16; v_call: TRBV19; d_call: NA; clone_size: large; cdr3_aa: CASSIVGGIAKNIQYF; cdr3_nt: TGTGCCAGTAGTATAGTGGGGGGCATAGCCAAAAACATTCAGTACTTC
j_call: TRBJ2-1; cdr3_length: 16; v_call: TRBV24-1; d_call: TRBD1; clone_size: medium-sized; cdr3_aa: CATSDSGTGGYREQFF; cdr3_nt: TGTGCCACCAGTGATTCCGGGACAGGGGGTTATCGTGAGCAGTTCTTC
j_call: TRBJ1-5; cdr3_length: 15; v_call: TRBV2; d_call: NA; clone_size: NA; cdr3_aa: CASRGDLPVDQPQHF; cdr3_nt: TGTGCCAGCAGGGGGGACTTACCGGTCGATCAGCCCCAGCATTTT
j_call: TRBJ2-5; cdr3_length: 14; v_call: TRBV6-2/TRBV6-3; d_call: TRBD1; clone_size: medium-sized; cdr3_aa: CASSSRDRVKTQYF; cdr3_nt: TGTGCCAGCAGTTCCCGGGACAGGGTGAAGACCCAGTACTTC
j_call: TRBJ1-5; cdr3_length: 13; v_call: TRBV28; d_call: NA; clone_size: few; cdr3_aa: CASMRTVRQPQHF; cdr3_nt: TGTGCCAGCATGCGGACAGTTAGGCAGCCCCAGCATTTT
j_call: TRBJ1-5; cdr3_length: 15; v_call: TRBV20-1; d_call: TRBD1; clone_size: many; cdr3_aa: CSARKGGTVDQPQHF; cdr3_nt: TGCAGTGCTAGAAAGGGTGGGACAGTAGATCAGCCCCAGCATTTT
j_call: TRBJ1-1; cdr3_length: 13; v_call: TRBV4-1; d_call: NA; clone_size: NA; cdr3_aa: CASSQAGILEAFF; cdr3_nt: TGCGCCAGCAGCCAAGCCGGGATACTTGAAGCTTTCTTT
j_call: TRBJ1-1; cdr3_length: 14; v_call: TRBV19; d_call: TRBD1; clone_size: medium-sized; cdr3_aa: CASILDRAHTEAFF; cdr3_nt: TGTGCCAGTATTTTGGACAGGGCTCACACTGAAGCTTTCTTT
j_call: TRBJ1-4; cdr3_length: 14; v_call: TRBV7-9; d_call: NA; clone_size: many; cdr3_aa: CASSRMGSNEKLFF; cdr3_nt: TGTGCCAGCAGCCGTATGGGGTCGAATGAAAAACTGTTTTTT
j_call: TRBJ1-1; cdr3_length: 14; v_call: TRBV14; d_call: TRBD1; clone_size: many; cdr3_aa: CASSQVDRVTEAFF; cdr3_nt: TGTGCCAGCAGCCAAGTGGACAGGGTTACTGAAGCTTTCTTT
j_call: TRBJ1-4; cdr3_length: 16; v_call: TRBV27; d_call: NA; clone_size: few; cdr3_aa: CASSQTPQKGVGKLFF; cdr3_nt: TGTGCCAGCAGTCAAACCCCTCAGAAAGGGGTGGGAAAACTGTTTTTT